This TCR beta chain was observed in a study of early T cells in non-severe SARS-CoV-2 infection. This clonotype was observed at least ten times. Its cognate antigen is unknown. The germline V gene has CDR1 LGHDT and CDR2 YNNKEL (reference sequence). This CDR3 is built from 13 residues. With 1 base removed from V and 5 bases from J, the gap between germline ends came to 8 bases. Study observations and caveats: Anti-spike CD8 responses were favored by VDJdb matching, which missed private and CD4 specificities.

The TCR library protocol attached unique molecular identifiers to the individual cDNA molecules. TCRdb reprocessed the 5' RACE reads via MiXCR and lists one record per CDR3 protein. The table lists around 75,000 distinct CDR3 sequences, approximately 9.5% of them singletons. The sequenced material came from whole blood. This chain uses TRBV3-1 with TRBJ1-1; no clear D. This TCR came from an adult who was a healthcare worker with PCR-confirmed SARS-CoV-2 infection or an uninfected control (not recorded which). The CDR3, as DNA: TGTGCCAGCAGCCAAGGTCATAGGACTGAAGCTTTCTTT. This sequence encodes CASSQGHRTEAFF.